This T cell receptor (beta chain) was recorded in a study of blood T cell repertoires in COVID-19. Study-wide context: Sites across the United States, Italy and Spain contributed samples from acute and convalescent COVID-19. PBMCs, B-cell-depleted T cells, or T cells provided the cDNA or gDNA that made up the material.

This clone was seen a handful of times. Original data processing: Quantification of nucleated cells was approximated via reference gene primer amplification. Data came from immunoSEQ multiplex PCR; TCRdb stores just in-frame clones and leaves some out. That table is the source of V, J and clone size, and D and trimming were worked out from the DNA. Here the sample spans roughly 79,000 clones, roughly 80% being singletons. The sequence was obtained from a man in his 60s with active or convalescent COVID-19. The source material was peripheral blood.

The CDR3 DNA is TGTGCCAGCTCACCATTGAGTGACACTGAAGCTTTCTTT. It codes for CASSPLSDTEAFF. The chain links TRBV18 to TRBJ1-1; D call uncertain. V was pared by 2 bases and J by 3 bases, with 7 bases between. Germline loops: CDR1 KGHSH, CDR2 LQKENI. This CDR3 contains 13 residues.